A single T cell receptor beta chain is shown here with its context. Participants' own reports of clinical history determined their cohort assignment. The entry originates in a study of blood T cell repertoires in COVID-19. Method: immunoSEQ multiplex PCR; TCRdb's copy keeps in-frame clones and lacks some. The table records 130,000 or so clones, approximately 84% of them present only once. This CDR3 spans 14 amino acids. Germline lookup yields CDR1 LNHDA and CDR2 SQIVND (reference sequence). The V segment lost 8 bases and the J segment 2 bases; nucleotides outside the gene matches: 6. V and J are TRBV19 and TRBJ1-3; 7 nucleotides line up with TRBD1. Sequencing used PBMCs or T cells enriched from blood (not recorded which). This receptor was identified in a woman in her fifties or sixties with acute COVID-19. The CDR3 loop is CASHTGTAGNTIYF. CDR3 bases: TGTGCCAGTCATACCGGGACAGCTGGAAACACCATATATTTT.